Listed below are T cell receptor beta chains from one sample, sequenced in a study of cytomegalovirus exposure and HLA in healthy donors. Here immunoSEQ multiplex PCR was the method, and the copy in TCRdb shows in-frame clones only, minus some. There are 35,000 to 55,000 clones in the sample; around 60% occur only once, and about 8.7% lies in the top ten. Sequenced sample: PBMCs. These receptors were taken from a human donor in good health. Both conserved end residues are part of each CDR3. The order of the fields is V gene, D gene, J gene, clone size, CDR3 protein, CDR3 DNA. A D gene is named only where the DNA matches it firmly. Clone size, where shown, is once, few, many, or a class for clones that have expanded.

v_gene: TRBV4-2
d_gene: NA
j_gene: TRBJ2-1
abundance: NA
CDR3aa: CASSQDPRGTYNEQFF
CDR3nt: TGTGCCAGCAGCCAAGATCCGAGGGGGACCTACAATGAGCAGTTCTTC

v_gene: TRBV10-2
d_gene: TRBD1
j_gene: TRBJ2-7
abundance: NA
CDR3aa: CAWRTGQPSYEQYF
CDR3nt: TGCGCCTGGAGAACGGGACAGCCCTCCTACGAGCAGTACTTC

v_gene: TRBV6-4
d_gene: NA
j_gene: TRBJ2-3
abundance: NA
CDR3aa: CASSGTGSTDTQYF
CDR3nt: TGTGCCAGCAGTGGTACAGGGAGCACAGATACGCAGTATTTT

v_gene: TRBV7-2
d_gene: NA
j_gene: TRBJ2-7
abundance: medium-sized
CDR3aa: CASSLARRGDYEQYF
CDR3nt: TGTGCCAGCAGCTTAGCGCGTCGGGGAGACTACGAGCAGTACTTC

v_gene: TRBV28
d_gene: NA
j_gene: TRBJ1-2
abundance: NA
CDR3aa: CASSSSGKTGNYGYTF
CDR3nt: NA

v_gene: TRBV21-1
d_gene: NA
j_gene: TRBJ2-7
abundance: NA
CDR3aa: CASGGGGSYEQYF
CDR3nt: TGTGCCAGCGGGGGCGGGGGTTCCTACGAGCAGTACTTC

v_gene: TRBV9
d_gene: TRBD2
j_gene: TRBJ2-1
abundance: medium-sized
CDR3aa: CASSVDSGGAPSQFF
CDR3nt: TGTGCCAGCAGCGTCGATAGCGGGGGGGCTCCATCGCAGTTCTTC

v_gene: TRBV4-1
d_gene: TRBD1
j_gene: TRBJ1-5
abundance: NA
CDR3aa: CASSRGQGFQPQHF
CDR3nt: TGCGCCAGCAGCCGAGGACAGGGATTCCAGCCCCAGCATTTT

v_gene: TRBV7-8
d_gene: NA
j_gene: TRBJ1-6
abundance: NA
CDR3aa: CASSMPRTGTRNSPLHF
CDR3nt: TGTGCCAGCAGCATGCCCCGAACCGGGACACGTAATTCACCCCTCCACTTT

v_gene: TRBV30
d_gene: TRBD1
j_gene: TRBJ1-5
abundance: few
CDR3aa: CACDRDYQPQHF
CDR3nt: TGTGCCTGTGACAGGGATTATCAGCCCCAGCATTTT

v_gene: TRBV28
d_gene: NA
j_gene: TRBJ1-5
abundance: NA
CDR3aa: CASSLGGLDRQPQHF
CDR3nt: TGTGCCAGCAGTTTAGGGGGCTTGGACCGGCAGCCCCAGCATTTT

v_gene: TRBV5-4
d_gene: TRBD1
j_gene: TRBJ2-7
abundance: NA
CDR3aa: CASSFKRQGPAHEQYF
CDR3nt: TGTGCCAGCAGCTTCAAGCGACAGGGTCCAGCGCACGAGCAGTACTTC

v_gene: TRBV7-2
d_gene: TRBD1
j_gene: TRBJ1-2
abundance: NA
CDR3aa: CASSFGQGLTQGGYTF
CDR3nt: TGTGCCAGCAGCTTCGGACAGGGCCTGACCCAAGGAGGCTACACCTTC

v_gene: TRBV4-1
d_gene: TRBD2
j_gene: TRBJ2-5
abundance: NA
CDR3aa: CASRLGTSGFPGQETQYF
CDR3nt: TGCGCCAGCAGACTCGGGACTAGCGGGTTCCCGGGGCAAGAGACCCAGTACTTC

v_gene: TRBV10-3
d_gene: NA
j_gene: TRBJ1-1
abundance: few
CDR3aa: CAISESVWLGDTEAFF
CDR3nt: TGTGCCATCAGTGAGAGTGTGTGGTTAGGGGACACTGAAGCTTTCTTT

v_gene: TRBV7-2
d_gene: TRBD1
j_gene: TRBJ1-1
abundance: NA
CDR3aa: CASSLNYRGTEAFF
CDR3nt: TGTGCCAGCAGCTTAAATTACAGGGGCACTGAAGCTTTCTTT

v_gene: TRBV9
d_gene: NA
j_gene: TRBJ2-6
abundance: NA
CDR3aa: CASSVQGSGANVLTF
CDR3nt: TGTGCCAGCAGCGTACAGGGTTCTGGGGCCAACGTCCTGACTTTC

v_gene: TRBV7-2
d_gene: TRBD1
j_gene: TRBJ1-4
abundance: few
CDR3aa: CASSDHRDRGREDEKLFF
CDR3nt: TGTGCCAGCAGCGATCACCGGGACAGGGGGCGGGAGGATGAAAAACTGTTTTTT

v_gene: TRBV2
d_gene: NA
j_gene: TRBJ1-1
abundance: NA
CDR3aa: CASNRAVNTEAFF
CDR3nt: TGTGCCAGCAACAGGGCTGTGAACACTGAAGCTTTCTTT

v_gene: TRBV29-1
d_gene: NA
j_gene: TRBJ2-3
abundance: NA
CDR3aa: CSVLGLTTTDTQYF
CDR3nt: TGCAGCGTTCTCGGACTCACAACCACAGATACGCAGTATTTT

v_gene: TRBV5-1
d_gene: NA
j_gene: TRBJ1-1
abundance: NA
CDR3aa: CASGQGLNTEAFF
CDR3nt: TGCGCCAGCGGGCAGGGACTTAACACTGAAGCTTTCTTT

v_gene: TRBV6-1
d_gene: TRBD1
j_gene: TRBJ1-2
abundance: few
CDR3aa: CASSLRQGGNYGYTF
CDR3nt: TGTGCCAGCAGTCTTCGACAGGGAGGTAACTATGGCTACACCTTC

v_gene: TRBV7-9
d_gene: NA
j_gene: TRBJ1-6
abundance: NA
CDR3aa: CATSGGLVYNSPLHF
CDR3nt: TGTGCCACCTCGGGGGGGCTAGTCTATAATTCACCCCTCCACTTT

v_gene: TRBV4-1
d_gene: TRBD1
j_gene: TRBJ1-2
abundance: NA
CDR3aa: CASSNPGQGYYGYTF
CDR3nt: TGCGCCAGCAGCAATCCGGGACAGGGATACTATGGCTACACCTTC

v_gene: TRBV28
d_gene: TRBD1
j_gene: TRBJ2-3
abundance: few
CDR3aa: CASNEGQGVDTQYF
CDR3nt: TGTGCCAGCAACGAAGGACAGGGGGTGGATACGCAGTATTTT

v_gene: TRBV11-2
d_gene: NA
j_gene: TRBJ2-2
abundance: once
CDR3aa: CASSLGGVTGELFF
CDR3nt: TGTGCCAGCAGCTTAGGCGGTGTGACCGGGGAGCTGTTTTTT

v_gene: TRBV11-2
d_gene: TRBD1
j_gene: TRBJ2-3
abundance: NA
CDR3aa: CASSLVNGQDTDTQYF
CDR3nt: TGTGCCAGCAGCTTAGTCAATGGACAGGACACAGATACGCAGTATTTT

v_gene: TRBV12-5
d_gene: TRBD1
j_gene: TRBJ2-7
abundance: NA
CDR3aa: CASGPGTAAPYEQYF
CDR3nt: TGTGCTAGTGGTCCTGGGACAGCAGCACCCTACGAGCAGTACTTC

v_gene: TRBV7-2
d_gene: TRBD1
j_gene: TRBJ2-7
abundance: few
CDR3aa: CASSLVYQGVYEQYF
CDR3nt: TGTGCCAGCAGCTTAGTCTATCAGGGGGTCTACGAGCAGTACTTC

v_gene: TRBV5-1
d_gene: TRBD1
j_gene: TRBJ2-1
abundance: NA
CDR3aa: CASSSGRDRLTPEQFF
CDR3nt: TGCGCCAGCAGCTCGGGGCGGGACAGGCTCACTCCTGAGCAGTTCTTC

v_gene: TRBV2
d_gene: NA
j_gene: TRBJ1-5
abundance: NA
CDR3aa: CASSDRTLYQPQHF
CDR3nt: TGTGCCAGCAGTGACCGGACACTATATCAGCCCCAGCATTTT

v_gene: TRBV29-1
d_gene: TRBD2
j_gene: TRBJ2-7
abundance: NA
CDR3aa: CSVERGGPRYF
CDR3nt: TGCAGCGTTGAACGGGGGGGTCCAAGGTACTTC

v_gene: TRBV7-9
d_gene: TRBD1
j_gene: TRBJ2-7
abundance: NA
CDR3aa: CASSRTGGGDEQYF
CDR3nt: TGTGCCAGCAGCCGGACAGGGGGCGGGGACGAGCAGTACTTC

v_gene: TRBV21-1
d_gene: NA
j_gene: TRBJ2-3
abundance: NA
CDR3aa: CASSTRPIIGDTQYF
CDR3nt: TGTGCCAGCAGCACCAGACCCATAATCGGGGATACGCAGTATTTT

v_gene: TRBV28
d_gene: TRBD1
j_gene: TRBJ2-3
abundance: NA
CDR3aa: CASSTGQGSTDTQYF
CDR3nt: TGTGCCAGCAGCACGGGACAGGGGAGCACAGATACGCAGTATTTT

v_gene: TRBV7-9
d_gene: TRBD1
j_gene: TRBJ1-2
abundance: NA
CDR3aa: CASSFRQGRDGYTF
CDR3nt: TGTGCCAGCAGCTTTAGACAGGGGAGGGATGGCTACACCTTC

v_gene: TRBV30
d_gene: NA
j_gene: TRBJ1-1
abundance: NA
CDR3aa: CAWRTGINTEAFF
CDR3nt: TGTGCCTGGAGGACAGGCATAAACACTGAAGCTTTCTTT

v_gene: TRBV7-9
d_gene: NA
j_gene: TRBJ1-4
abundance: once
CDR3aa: CASGTDRSNEKLFF
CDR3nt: TGTGCCAGCGGCACGGACAGATCAAATGAAAAACTGTTTTTT

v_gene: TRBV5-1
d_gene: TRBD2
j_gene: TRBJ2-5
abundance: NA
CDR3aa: CASSPGTSGGAGETQYF
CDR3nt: TGCGCCAGCAGCCCCGGGACTAGCGGGGGGGCGGGCGAGACCCAGTACTTC

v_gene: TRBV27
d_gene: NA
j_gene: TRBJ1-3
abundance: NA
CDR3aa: CASSRRGFGNTIYF
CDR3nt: TGTGCCAGCAGCCGCAGGGGTTTTGGAAACACCATATATTTT

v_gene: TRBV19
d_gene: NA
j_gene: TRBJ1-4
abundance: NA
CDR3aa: CASSGWEKLFF
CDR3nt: TGTGCCAGTTCGGGGTGGGAAAAACTGTTTTTT

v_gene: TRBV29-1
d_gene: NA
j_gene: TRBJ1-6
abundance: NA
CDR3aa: CSVEGGSPLHF
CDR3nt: TGCAGCGTTGAGGGGGGGTCACCCCTCCACTTT

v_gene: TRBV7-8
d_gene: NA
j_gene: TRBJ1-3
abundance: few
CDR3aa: CASSTTGNTIYF
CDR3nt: TGTGCCAGCAGCACGACAGGAAACACCATATATTTT

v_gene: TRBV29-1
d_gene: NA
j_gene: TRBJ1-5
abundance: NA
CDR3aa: CSVAGQGQPQHF
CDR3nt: TGCAGCGTTGCAGGGCAGGGGCAGCCCCAGCATTTT

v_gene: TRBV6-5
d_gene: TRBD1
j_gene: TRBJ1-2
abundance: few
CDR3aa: CASSTGTGRGYTF
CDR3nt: TGTGCCAGCAGCACCGGGACAGGGCGTGGCTACACCTTC

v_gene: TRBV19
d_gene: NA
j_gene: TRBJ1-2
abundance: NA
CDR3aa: CASSFRSNYGYTF
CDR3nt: TGTGCCAGTAGTTTCCGGAGTAACTATGGCTACACCTTC

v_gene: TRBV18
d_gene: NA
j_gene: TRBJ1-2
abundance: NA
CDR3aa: CASSSLLTGTYGYTF
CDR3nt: TGTGCCAGCTCCAGTCTGTTAACGGGAACTTATGGCTACACCTTC

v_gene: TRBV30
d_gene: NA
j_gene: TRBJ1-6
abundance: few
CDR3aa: CAWGRGGMDSPLHF
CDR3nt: TGTGCCTGGGGTCGGGGAGGGATGGATTCACCCCTCCACTTT

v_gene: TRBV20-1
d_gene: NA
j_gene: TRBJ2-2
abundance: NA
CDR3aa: CSATKTGELFF
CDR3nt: TGCAGTGCTACTAAGACCGGGGAGCTGTTTTTT

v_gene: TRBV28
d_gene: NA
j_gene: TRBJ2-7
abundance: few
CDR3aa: CASSAGQSEEQYF
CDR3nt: TGTGCCAGCAGTGCCGGACAGTCTGAGGAGCAGTACTTC

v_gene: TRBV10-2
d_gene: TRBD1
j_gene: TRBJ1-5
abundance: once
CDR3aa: CASSVPGQGGQPQHF
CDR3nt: TGCGCCAGCAGTGTACCGGGACAGGGAGGACAGCCCCAGCATTTT

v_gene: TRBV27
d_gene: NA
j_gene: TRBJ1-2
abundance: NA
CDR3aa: CASSSVAANGYTF
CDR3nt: TGTGCCAGCAGTTCGGTGGCGGCCAATGGCTACACCTTC

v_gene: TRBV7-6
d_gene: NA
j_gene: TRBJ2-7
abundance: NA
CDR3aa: CASSLGQNYEQYF
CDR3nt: TGTGCCAGCAGCTTAGGACAGAACTACGAGCAGTACTTC

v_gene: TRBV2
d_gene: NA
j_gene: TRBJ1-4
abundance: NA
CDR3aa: CASSGLREGKLFF
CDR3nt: TGTGCCAGCAGCGGACTAAGGGAGGGAAAACTGTTTTTT

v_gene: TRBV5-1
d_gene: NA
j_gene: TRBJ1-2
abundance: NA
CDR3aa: CASRGQGNYGYTF
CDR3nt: TGCGCCAGCAGAGGGCAGGGGAACTATGGCTACACCTTC

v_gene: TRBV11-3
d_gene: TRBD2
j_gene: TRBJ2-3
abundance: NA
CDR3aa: CASSQGGGTDTQYF
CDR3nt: TGTGCCAGCAGCCAGGGAGGGGGCACAGATACGCAGTATTTT

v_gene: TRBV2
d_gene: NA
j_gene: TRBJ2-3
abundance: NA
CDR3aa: CASSEGQGKQYF
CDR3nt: TGTGCCAGCAGTGAAGGTCAGGGCAAGCAGTATTTT

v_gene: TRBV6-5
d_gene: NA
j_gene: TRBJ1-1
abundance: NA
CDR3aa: CASSYGAGLDTEAFF
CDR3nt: TGTGCCAGCAGTTATGGTGCGGGTCTGGACACTGAAGCTTTCTTT

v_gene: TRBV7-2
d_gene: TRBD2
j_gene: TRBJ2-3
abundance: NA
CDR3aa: CASSFTSGADTQYF
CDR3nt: TGTGCCAGCAGCTTCACCAGCGGGGCAGATACGCAGTATTTT

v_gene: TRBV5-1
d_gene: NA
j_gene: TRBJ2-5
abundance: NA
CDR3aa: CASSFRLPRYQETQYF
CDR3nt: TGCGCCAGCAGCTTTCGTCTTCCCAGATACCAAGAGACCCAGTACTTC